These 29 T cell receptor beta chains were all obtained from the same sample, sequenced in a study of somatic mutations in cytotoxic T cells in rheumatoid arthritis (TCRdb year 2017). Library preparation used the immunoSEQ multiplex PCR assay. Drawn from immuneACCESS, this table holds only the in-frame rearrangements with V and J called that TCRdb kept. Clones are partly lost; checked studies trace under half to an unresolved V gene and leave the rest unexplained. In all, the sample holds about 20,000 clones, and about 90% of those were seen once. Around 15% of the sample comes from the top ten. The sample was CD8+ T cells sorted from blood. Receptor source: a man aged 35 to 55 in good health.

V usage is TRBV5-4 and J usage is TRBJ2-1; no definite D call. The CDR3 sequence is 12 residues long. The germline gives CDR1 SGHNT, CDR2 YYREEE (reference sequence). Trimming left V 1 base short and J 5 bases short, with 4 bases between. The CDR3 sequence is CASSLSDNEQFF. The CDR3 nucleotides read TGTGCCAGCAGCTTGAGCGACAATGAGCAGTTCTTC.

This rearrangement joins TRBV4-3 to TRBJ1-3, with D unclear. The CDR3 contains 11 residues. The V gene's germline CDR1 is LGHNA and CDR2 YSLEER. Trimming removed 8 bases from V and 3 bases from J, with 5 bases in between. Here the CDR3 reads CASGFGNTIYF. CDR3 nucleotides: TGCGCCAGCGGGTTTGGAAACACCATATATTTT.

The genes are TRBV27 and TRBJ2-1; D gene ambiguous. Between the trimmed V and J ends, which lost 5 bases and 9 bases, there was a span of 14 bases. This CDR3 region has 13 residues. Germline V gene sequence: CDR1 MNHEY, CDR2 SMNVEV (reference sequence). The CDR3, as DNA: TGTGCCAGCAGTCCGACGGTGGAAGGTGAGCAGTTCTTC. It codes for CASSPTVEGEQFF.

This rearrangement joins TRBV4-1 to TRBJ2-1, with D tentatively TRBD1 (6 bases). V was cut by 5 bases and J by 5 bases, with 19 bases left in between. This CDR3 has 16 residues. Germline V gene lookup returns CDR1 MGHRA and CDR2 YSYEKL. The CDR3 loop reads CASSRYGQNNNNEQFF. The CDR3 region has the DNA TGCGCCAGCAGCAGGTACGGACAGAATAATAACAATGAGCAGTTCTTC.

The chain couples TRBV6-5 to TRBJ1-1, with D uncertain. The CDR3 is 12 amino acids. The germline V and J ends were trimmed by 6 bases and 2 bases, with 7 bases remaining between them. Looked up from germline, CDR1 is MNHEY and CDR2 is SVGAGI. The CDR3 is CASSPGNTEAFF. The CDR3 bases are TGTGCCAGCAGCCCGGGTAACACTGAAGCTTTCTTT.

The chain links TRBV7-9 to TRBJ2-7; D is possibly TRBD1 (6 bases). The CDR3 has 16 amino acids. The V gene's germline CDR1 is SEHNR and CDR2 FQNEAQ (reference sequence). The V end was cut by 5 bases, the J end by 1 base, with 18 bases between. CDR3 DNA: TGTGCCAGCAGCCGCGGACAGATGGTGGCGTCCTACGAGCAGTACTTC. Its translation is CASSRGQMVASYEQYF.

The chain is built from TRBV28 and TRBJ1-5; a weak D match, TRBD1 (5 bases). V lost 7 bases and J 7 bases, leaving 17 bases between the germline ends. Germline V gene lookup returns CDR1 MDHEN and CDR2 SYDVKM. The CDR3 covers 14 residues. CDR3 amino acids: CASKGTRGRQPQHF. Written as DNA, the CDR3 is TGTGCCAGCAAAGGGACTCGAGGACGGCAGCCCCAGCATTTT. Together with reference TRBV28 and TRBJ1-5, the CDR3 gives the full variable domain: DVKVTQSSRYLVKRTGEKVFLECVQDMDHENMFWYRQDPGLGLRLIYFSYDVKMKEKGDIPEGYSVSREKKERFSLILESASTNQTSMYLCASKGTRGRQPQHFGDGTRLSIL.

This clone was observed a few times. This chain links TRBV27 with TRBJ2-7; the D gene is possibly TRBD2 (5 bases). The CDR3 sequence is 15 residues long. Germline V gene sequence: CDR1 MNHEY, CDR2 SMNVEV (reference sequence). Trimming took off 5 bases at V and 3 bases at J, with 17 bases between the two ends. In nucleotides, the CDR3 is TGTGCCAGCAGTCCCTCTTGGGGAGACTTCTACGAGCAGTACTTC. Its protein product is CASSPSWGDFYEQYF.

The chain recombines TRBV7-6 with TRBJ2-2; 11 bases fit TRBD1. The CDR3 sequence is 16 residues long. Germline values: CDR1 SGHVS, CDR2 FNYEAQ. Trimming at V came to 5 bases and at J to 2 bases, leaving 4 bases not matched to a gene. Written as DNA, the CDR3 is TGTGCCAGCAGCCCGAGGACAGGGGGCAACACCGGGGAGCTGTTTTTT. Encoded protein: CASSPRTGGNTGELFF.

DNA for the CDR3: TGTGCCAGCAGCGAGACTAGCGGGAGTACCGGGGAGCTGTTTTTT. This sequence encodes CASSETSGSTGELFF. The chain uses TRBV6-4 and TRBJ2-2; 12 bases are a match to TRBD2. After removal of 6 bases from V and 5 bases from J, the junction contained 4 bases not matched to a gene. Germline V gene data show CDR1 as MRHNA and CDR2 as SNTAGT. This CDR3 has 15 residues.

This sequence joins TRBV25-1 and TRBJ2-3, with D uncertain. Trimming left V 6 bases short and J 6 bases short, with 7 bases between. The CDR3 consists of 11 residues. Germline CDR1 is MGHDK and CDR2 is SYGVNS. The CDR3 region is CASSLSDTQYF. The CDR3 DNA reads TGTGCCAGCAGCCTTTCCGATACGCAGTATTTT.

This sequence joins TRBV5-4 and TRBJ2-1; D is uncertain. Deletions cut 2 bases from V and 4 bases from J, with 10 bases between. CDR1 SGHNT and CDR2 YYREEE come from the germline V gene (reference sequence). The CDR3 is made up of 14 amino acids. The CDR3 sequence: CASSFPSQYNEQFF. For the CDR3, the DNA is TGTGCCAGCAGCTTTCCGTCACAATACAATGAGCAGTTCTTC.

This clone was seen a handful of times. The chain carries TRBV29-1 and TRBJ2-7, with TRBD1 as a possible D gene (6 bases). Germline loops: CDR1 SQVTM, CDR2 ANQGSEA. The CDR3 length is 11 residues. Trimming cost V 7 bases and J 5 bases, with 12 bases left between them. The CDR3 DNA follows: TGCAGCGCCAACGAGGGGGACGAGCAGTACTTC. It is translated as CSANEGDEQYF.

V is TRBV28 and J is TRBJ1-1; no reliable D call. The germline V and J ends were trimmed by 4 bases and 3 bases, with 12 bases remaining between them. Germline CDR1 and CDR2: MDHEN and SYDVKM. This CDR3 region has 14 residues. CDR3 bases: TGTGCCAGCAGTTCGGATGATCCCGACACTGAAGCTTTCTTT. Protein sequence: CASSSDDPDTEAFF.

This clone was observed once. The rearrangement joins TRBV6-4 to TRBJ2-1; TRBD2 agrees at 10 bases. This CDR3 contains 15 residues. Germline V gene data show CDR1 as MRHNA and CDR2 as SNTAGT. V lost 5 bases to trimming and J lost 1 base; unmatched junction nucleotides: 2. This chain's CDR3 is CASSMTSGSYNEQFF. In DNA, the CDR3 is TGTGCCAGCAGTATGACTAGCGGGTCCTACAATGAGCAGTTCTTC.

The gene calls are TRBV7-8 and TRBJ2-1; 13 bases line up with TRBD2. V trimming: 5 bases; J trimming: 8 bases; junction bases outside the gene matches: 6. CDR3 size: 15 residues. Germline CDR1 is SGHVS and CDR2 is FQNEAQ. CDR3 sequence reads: CASSPTSGRWDEQFF. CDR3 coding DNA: TGTGCCAGCAGCCCGACTAGCGGGAGGTGGGATGAGCAGTTCTTC. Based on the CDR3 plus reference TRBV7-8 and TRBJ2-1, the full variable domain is GAGVSQSPRYKVAKRGQDVALRCDPISGHVSLFWYQQALGQGPEFLTYFQNEAQLDKSGLPSDRFFAERPEGSVSTLKIQRTQQEDSAVYLCASSPTSGRWDEQFFGPGTRLTVL.

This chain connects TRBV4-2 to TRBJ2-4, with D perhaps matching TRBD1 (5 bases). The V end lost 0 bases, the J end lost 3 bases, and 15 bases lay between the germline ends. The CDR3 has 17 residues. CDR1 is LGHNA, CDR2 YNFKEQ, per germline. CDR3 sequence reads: CASSQDRPGRLKNIQYF. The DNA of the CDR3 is TGTGCCAGCAGCCAAGATCGTCCAGGGCGACTCAAAAACATTCAGTACTTC.

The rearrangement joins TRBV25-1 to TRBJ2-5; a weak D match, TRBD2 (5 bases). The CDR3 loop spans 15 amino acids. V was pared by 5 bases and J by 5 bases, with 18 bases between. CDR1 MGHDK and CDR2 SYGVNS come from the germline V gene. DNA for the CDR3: TGTGCCAGCAGTCCAACCTCACTAGGACGCGAGACCCAGTACTTC. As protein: CASSPTSLGRETQYF. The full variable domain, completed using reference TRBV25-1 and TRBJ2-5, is EADIYQTPRYLVIGTGKKITLECSQTMGHDKMYWYQQDPGMELHLIHYSYGVNSTEKGDLSSESTVSRIRTEHFPLTLESARPSHTSQYLCASSPTSLGRETQYFGPGTRLLVL.

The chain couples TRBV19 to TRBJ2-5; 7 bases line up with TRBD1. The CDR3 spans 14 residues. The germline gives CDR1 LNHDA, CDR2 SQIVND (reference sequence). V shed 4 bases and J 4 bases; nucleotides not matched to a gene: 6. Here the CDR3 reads CASSRAGGVETQYF. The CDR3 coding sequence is TGTGCCAGTAGTAGGGCAGGGGGTGTAGAGACCCAGTACTTC.

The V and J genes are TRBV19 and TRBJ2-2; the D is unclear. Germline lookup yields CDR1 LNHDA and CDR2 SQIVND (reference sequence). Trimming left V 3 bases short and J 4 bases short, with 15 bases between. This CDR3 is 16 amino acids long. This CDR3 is CASSIRLDISTGELFF. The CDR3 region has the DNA TGTGCCAGTAGTATCCGGTTAGATATTAGCACCGGGGAGCTGTTTTTT.

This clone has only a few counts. The CDR3 DNA is TGTGCCAGCAGCCTTGCGGGTTATGGGGGGCTCACTGAAGCTTTCTTT. Translating gives CASSLAGYGGLTEAFF. The chain recombines TRBV5-6 with TRBJ1-1; a possible D gene is TRBD1 (6 bases). The germline V and J ends were trimmed by 4 bases and 4 bases, with 20 bases remaining between them. Germline values: CDR1 SGHDT, CDR2 YYEEEE. The CDR3 runs to 16 residues.

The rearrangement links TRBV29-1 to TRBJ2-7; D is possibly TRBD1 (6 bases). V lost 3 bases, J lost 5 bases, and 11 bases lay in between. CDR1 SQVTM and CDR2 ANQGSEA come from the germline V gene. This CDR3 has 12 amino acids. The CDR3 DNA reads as TGCAGCGTTGATGCAGGGGAGCACGAGCAGTACTTC. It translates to CSVDAGEHEQYF.

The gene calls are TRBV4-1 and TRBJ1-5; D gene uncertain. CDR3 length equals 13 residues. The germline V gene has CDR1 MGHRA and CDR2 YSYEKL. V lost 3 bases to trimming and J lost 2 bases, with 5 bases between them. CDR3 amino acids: CASSHFGNQPQHF. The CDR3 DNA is TGCGCCAGCAGCCATTTTGGCAATCAGCCCCAGCATTTT.

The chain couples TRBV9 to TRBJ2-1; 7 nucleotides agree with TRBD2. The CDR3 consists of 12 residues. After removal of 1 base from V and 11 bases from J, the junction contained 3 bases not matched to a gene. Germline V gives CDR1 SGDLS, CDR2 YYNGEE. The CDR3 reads CASSVSAGKQFF. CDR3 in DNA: TGTGCCAGCAGCGTATCAGCGGGGAAGCAGTTCTTC.

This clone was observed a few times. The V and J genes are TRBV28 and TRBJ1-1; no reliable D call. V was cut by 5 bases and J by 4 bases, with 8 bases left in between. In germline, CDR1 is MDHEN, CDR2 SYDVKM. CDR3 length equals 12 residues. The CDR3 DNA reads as TGTGCCAGCAGTCAGGACCCCACTGAAGCTTTCTTT. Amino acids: CASSQDPTEAFF.

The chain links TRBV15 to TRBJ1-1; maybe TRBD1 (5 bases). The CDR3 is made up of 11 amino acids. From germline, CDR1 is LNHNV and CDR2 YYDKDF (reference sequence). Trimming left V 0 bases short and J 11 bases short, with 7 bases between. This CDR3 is CATSRDRVAFF. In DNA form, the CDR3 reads TGTGCCACCAGCAGAGACAGGGTTGCTTTCTTT.

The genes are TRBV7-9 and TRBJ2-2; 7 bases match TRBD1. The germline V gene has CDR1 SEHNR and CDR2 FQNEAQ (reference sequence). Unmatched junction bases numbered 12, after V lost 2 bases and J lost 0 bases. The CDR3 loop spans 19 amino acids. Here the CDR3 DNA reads TGTGCCAGCAGCTTAAGGGACAGAGCAACATCTCCGAACACCGGGGAGCTGTTTTTT. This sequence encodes CASSLRDRATSPNTGELFF.

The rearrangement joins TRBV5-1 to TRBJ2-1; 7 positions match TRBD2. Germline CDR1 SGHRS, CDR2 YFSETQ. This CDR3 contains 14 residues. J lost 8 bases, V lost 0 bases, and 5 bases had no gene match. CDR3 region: CASSLAGGIDEQFF. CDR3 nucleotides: TGCGCCAGCAGCTTGGCGGGAGGAATCGATGAGCAGTTCTTC.

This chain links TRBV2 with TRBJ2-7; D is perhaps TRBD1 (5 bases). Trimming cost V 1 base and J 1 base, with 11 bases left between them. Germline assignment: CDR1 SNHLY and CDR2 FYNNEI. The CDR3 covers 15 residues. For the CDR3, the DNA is TGTGCCAGCAGTGAAGTGGCAGGGTTTTCCTACGAGCAGTACTTC. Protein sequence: CASSEVAGFSYEQYF. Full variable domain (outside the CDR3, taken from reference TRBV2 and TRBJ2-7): EPEVTQTPSHQVTQMGQEVILRCVPISNHLYFYWYRQILGQKVEFLVSFYNNEISEKSEIFDDQFSVERPDGSNFTLKIRSTKLEDSAMYFCASSEVAGFSYEQYFGPGTRLTVT.